This TCR beta chain was profiled in a study of regulatory T cells in long-lasting Graves disease. Sequencing libraries for TCR beta were prepared with iRepertoire HTBI primers and Arm-PCR of CDR3 regions. Original processing methods: Sample data revealed approximately 56 TRBV and over twelve TRBJ segments. One entry per CDR3 protein, called by TCRdb with MiXCR from the multiplex PCR reads. Here the V and J calls rest on TCRdb's processing, not on the authors' analysis. The data contain around 460,000 distinct CDR3 sequences, 13% to 15% of them singletons. Time point specified: newly diagnosed GD, antithyroid drugs for less than 3 months. Preparation of the TCR library used RNA extracted from PBMCs. Germline V gene sequence: CDR1 SNHLY, CDR2 FYNNEI. The V and J ends lost 7 bases and 6 bases, in that order; junction bases with no gene match: 7. This CDR3 is built from 14 residues. This clonotype has a count of ten or more. The antigen is unknown.

Study findings and constraints: Accuracy may have been reduced by the small sample size.

These same records also appear under a second study, on T cells in Graves' hyperthyroidism and ophthalmopathy. Turning to that study: Carried out on the TCR CDR3, a first-round RT-PCR used the HTBI primer set.

The chain combines TRBV2 with TRBJ2-2, with 8 bases fitting TRBD2. This sample comprised peripheral blood mononuclear cells (PBMCs), obtained at new diagnosis, from a patient treated with antithyroid drugs. The receptor's source is a woman aged 45 to 65 with Graves disease. Written as DNA, the CDR3 is TGTGCCAGCATCCGGGAGGGATTGTCCGGGGAGCTGTTTTTT. Its protein product is CASIREGLSGELFF.